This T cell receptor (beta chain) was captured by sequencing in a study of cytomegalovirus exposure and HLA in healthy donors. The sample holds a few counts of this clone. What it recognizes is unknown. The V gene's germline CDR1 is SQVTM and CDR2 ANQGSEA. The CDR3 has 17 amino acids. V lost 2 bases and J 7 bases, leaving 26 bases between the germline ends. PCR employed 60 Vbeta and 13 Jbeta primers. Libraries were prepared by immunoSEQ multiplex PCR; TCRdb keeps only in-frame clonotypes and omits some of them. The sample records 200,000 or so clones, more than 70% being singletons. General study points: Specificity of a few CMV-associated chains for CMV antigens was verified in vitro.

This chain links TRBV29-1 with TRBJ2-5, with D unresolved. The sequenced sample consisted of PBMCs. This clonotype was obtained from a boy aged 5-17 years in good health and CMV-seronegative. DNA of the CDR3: TGCAGCGTTGAAATGGTAGGAATAGCCCCAATGGGTCGGACCCAGTACTTC. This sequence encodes CSVEMVGIAPMGRTQYF.